Sequencing of this TCR beta chain was carried out in a study of blood T cell repertoires in COVID-19. The wider study: There were acute and convalescent COVID-19 samples, and they came from the United States, Italy and Spain. PBMCs, B-cell-depleted T cells, or T cells provided the cDNA or gDNA that made up the material.

The trim removed 9 bases at V and 5 bases at J, leaving 7 bases unmatched. The germline V gene encodes CDR1 KGHDR and CDR2 SFDVKD. This CDR3 has 13 residues. Original processing notes: Nucleated cell number was recorded as an estimate derived from reference gene primer amplification. Sequencing was performed with immunoSEQ multiplex PCR; in TCRdb, only in-frame clones are kept and a portion is missing. The V and J calls and clone size are taken from that table; D and trimming were inferred from the DNA. The sample yields fewer than 110,000 clones, about 92% seen once. The chain uses TRBV24-1 and TRBJ1-1, with 8 positions matching TRBD1. The sequencing input was peripheral blood. This TCR was sampled from a woman older than 75 in a cohort sampled during active COVID-19. The CDR3 loop reads CATGRQGKTEAFF. DNA for the CDR3: TGTGCCACCGGTAGACAGGGGAAGACTGAAGCTTTCTTT.